These 2 T cell receptor beta chains share one sample of origin, sequenced in a study of CD8+ T cells in alopecia areata. Sequencing relied on a cDNA template that was reverse transcribed from extracted RNA. The table came from immunoSEQ multiplex PCR; TCRdb's copy has only in-frame clones and leaves some out. This table has about 64,000 clones, around 47% appearing once. The sequencing input was NKG2D-low CD8+ T cells sorted from blood. These receptor sequences come from a human donor with alopecia areata.

The V call is TRBV7-9, the J call TRBJ1-2; 7 bases are shared with TRBD1. This CDR3 region has 13 residues. V gave up 8 bases and J gave up 3 bases; unmatched junction bases: 6. From germline, CDR1 is SEHNR and CDR2 FQNEAQ (reference sequence). In DNA form, the CDR3 reads TGTGCCAGCGTTAGGGGGCCAGACTATGGCTACACCTTC. This sequence encodes CASVRGPDYGYTF.

Only a few counts were recorded for this clone. The chain couples TRBV5-1 to TRBJ1-2; 7 bases map to TRBD1. The length of the CDR3 is 15 residues. With 5 bases clipped from V and 6 bases from J, the junction kept 13 bases outside the gene matches. Germline CDR1 SGHRS, CDR2 YFSETQ. In nucleotides, the CDR3 is TGCGCCAGCAGAACTCCGGGACAGAAGAGGGATGGCTACACCTTC. It codes for CASRTPGQKRDGYTF.